This is a list of T cell receptor beta chains from one sample in a study of shared clonotypes between healthy human individuals. Generated by immunoSEQ multiplex PCR, the TCRdb table keeps only in-frame clones and is missing some. The table has 2 million to 2.5 million clones, roughly 94% seen once; the top ten hold roughly 0.13%. Specimen: naive CD4+ T cells sorted from blood. The source is a man between 18 and 29 years old in good health. CDR3s include the opening cysteine and the closing phenylalanine or tryptophan. Each record gives: J gene, D gene, V gene, CDR3 protein. The D gene is left open where the match is weak.

TRBJ2-1 NA TRBV6-5 CASSYSLTNEQFF
TRBJ1-6 NA TRBV5-8 CASSYSTGAYNSPLHF
TRBJ1-5 NA TRBV5-1 CASSWGDGSNQPQHF
TRBJ1-2 TRBD1 TRBV6-6 CASSPGQGDGYTF
TRBJ1-2 TRBD1 TRBV7-2 CASSSGQGAWGYTF
TRBJ2-7 NA TRBV6-1 CAGQTTYEQYF
TRBJ2-1 TRBD2 TRBV2 CASSGLLAGYNEQFF
TRBJ1-4 NA TRBV6-6 CASSYMAGENEKLFF
TRBJ2-7 TRBD2 TRBV18 CASSPTSGNYEQYF
TRBJ1-2 TRBD1 TRBV10-3 CAISEGQGGYGYTF
TRBJ2-3 NA TRBV7-2 CASSLSSVGPLNLKQYF
TRBJ2-1 NA TRBV10-3 CAISTGPRHNEQFF
TRBJ1-2 TRBD1 TRBV5-1 CASSRRTGSDYGYTF
TRBJ1-6 TRBD1 TRBV5-6 CASRGQEDSPLHF
TRBJ1-1 NA TRBV19 CASRLGPLYTEAFF
TRBJ1-5 NA TRBV19 CASSIGAARGNQPQHF
TRBJ1-6 TRBD1 TRBV30 CAWSVVPGGNSPLHF
TRBJ2-6 NA TRBV18 CASSPGFEANVLTF
TRBJ2-7 TRBD2 TRBV27 CASSPTYSGARGYEQYF
TRBJ2-7 NA TRBV7-2 CASSSWTLEQYF
TRBJ2-6 NA TRBV7-9 CAILRGSGANVLTF
TRBJ1-1 TRBD1 TRBV30 CAWLQGATEAFF
TRBJ1-5 NA TRBV9 CASSYEGLSNQPQHF
TRBJ2-3 TRBD2 TRBV5-1 CASSFSGGAAGTDTQYF
TRBJ1-4 TRBD1 TRBV5-1 CASSVRQGKGEKLFF
TRBJ1-5 NA TRBV27 CASSLYAGSNQPQHF
TRBJ2-5 NA TRBV5-1 CASSLKEGQETQYF
TRBJ1-5 NA TRBV7-2 CASSGALGPQHF
TRBJ2-2 NA TRBV7-2 CASSPGPSAGELFF
TRBJ1-2 NA TRBV11-2 CASSLRTEEPGGYTF
TRBJ2-7 TRBD2 TRBV4-2 CASSQELSSGGADEQYF
TRBJ1-6 NA TRBV6-1 CASSGHDSTYNSPLHF
TRBJ1-2 NA TRBV27 CASKLDTNYGYTF
TRBJ2-7 TRBD2 TRBV13 CASSLNREVSYEQYF
TRBJ1-2 NA TRBV19 CASSASDGRAYGYTF
TRBJ1-2 NA TRBV4-1 CASSQDSALGVLKHYGYTF